The rows below give T cell receptor beta chains drawn from one sample of a study of blood T cell repertoires in COVID-19. Sequenced by immunoSEQ multiplex PCR; TCRdb stores in-frame clones only, minus some. Of a few hundred thousand clones listed, roughly 84% are singletons. The sequenced sample consisted of PBMCs or T cells enriched from blood (not recorded which). Receptors were obtained from a woman aged 50 to 60 who had been exposed to COVID-19. The CDR3 runs from the conserved cysteine through the conserved F or W. Each record gives: clone size, V gene, D gene, J gene, CDR3 DNA, CDR3 protein. A D gene is named only where the DNA matches it firmly. Rows give clone size only sometimes, using once, few, many, or a class for an expanded clone.

size: NA; V: TRBV19; D: NA; J: TRBJ2-2; DNA: TGTGCCAGTAGTATCCTAACCGGGGAGCTGTTTTTT; CDR3: CASSILTGELFF
size: once; V: TRBV10-3; D: NA; J: TRBJ1-2; DNA: TGTGCCATCAGTGAGTCGTCACCACAGGGTAGCCATGGCTACACCTTC; CDR3: CAISESSPQGSHGYTF
size: NA; V: TRBV30; D: NA; J: TRBJ1-4; DNA: TGTGCCTGGAGATCGGTGGAGGGGAACGGTGAAAAACTGTTTTTT; CDR3: CAWRSVEGNGEKLFF
size: once; V: TRBV5-1; D: NA; J: TRBJ1-1; DNA: TGCGCCAGCACTCCTAGAGACTCGGTTTCTAACACTGAAGCTTTCTTT; CDR3: CASTPRDSVSNTEAFF
size: NA; V: TRBV28; D: NA; J: TRBJ1-2; DNA: TGTGGTTCCTCGACTTTCCGGAACTATGGCTACACCTTC; CDR3: CGSSTFRNYGYTF
size: NA; V: TRBV11-2; D: TRBD2; J: TRBJ2-1; DNA: TGTGCCAGCAGCCCCCTAGCGGGGGGCTACAATGAGCAGTTCTTC; CDR3: CASSPLAGGYNEQFF
size: NA; V: TRBV11-2; D: NA; J: TRBJ2-7; DNA: TGTGCCAGCAGCCCGTACAGGACCTCCTACGAGCAGTACTTC; CDR3: CASSPYRTSYEQYF
size: NA; V: TRBV5-4; D: NA; J: TRBJ1-2; DNA: TGTGCCAGCAGCCTGCCCTCCGGGGGGGGTTATGGCTACACCTTC; CDR3: CASSLPSGGGYGYTF
size: once; V: TRBV6-2/TRBV6-3; D: NA; J: TRBJ2-7; DNA: TGTGCCAGCAGTTCCAAACAGGCCCTTAACTACGAGCAGTACTTC; CDR3: CASSSKQALNYEQYF
size: NA; V: TRBV28; D: NA; J: TRBJ1-2; DNA: TGTGCGTACAGGGATGATTATGGCTACACCTTC; CDR3: CAYRDDYGYTF
size: once; V: TRBV19; D: TRBD1; J: TRBJ1-1; DNA: TGTGCCAGTAGTATAGAGGACAGGGGTACTGAAGCTTTCTTT; CDR3: CASSIEDRGTEAFF
size: NA; V: TRBV19; D: NA; J: TRBJ1-5; DNA: TGTGCCAGTCTGGGGGAGGGTAATACTCAGCCCCAGCATTTT; CDR3: CASLGEGNTQPQHF
size: NA; V: TRBV27; D: TRBD1; J: TRBJ1-6; DNA: TGTGCCAGCAGTTTTAGGACAGGGTATAATTCACCCCTCCACTTT; CDR3: CASSFRTGYNSPLHF